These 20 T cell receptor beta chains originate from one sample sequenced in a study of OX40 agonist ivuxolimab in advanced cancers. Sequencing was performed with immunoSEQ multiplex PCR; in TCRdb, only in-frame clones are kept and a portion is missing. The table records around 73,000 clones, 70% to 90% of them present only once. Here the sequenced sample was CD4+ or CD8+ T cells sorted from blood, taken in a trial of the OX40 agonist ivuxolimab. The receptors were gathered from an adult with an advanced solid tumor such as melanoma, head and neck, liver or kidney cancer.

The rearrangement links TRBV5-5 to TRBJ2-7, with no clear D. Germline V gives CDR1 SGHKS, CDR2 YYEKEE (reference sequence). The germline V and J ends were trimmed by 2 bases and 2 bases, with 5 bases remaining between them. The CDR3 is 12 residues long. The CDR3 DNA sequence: TGTGCCAGCAGCTTCCCGACCTACGAGCAGTACTTC. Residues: CASSFPTYEQYF.

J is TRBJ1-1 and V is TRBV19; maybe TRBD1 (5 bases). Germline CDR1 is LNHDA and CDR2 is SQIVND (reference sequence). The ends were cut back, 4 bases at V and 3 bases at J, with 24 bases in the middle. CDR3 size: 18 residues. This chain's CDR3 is CASSRPKNRDPGYTEAFF. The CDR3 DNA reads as TGTGCCAGTAGTAGACCCAAAAACCGGGACCCTGGGTACACTGAAGCTTTCTTT.

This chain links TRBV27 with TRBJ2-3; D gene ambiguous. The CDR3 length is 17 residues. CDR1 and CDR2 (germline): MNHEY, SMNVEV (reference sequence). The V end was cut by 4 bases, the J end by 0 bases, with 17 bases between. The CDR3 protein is CASSSPYDETSTDTQYF. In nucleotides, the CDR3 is TGTGCCAGCAGTTCGCCCTACGACGAAACTAGCACAGATACGCAGTATTTT.

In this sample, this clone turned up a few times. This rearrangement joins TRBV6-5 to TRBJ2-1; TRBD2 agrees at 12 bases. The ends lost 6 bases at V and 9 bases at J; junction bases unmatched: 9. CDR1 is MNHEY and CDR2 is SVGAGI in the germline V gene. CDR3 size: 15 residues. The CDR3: CASSGPGLAGFEQFF. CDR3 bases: TGTGCCAGCAGCGGGCCGGGACTAGCGGGTTTTGAGCAGTTCTTC.

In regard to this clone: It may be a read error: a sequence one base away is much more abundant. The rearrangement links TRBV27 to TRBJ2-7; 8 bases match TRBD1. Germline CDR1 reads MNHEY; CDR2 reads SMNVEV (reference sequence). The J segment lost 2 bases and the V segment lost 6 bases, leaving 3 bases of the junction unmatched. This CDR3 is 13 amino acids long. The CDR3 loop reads CASSPGQAYEQYF. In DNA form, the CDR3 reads TGTGCCAGCAGCCCGGGACAGGCCTACGAGCAGTACTTC.

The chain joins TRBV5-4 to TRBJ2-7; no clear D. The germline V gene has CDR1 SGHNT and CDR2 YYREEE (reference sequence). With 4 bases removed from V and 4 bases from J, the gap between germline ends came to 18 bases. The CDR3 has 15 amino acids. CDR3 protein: CASSVTDLTPYEQYF. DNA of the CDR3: TGTGCCAGCAGCGTGACCGACCTAACACCTTACGAGCAGTACTTC.

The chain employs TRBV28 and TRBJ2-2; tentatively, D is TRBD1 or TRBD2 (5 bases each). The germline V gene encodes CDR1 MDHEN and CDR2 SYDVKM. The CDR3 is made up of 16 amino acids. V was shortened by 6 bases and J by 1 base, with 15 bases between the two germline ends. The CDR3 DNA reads TGTGCCAGCAGACTAACGGGACCGCGGAACACCGGGGAGCTGTTTTTT. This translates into CASRLTGPRNTGELFF.

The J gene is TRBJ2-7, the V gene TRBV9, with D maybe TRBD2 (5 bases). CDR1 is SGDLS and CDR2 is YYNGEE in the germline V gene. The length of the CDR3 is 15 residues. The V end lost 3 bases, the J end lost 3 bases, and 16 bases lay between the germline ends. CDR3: CASSESSGIIYEQYF. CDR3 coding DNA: TGTGCCAGCAGCGAATCCTCGGGGATTATCTACGAGCAGTACTTC.

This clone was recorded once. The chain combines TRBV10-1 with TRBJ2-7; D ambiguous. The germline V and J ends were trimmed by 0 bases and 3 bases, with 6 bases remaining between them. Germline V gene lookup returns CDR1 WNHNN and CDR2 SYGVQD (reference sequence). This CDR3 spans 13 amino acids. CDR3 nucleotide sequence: TGCGCCAGCAGTGAGTCGGGCAGCTACGAGCAGTACTTC. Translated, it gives CASSESGSYEQYF.

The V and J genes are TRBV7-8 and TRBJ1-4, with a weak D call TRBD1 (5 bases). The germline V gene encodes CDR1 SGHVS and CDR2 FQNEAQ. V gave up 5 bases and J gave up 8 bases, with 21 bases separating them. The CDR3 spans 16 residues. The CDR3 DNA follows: TGTGCCAGCAGCAACTCGGGGGAGGGGCAACGGGAAAAACTGTTTTTT. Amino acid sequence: CASSNSGEGQREKLFF.

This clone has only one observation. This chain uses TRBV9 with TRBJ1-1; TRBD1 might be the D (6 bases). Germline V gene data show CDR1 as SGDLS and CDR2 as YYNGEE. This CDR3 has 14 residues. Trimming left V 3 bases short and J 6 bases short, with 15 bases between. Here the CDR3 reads CASSEVRGTPEAFF. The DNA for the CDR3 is TGTGCCAGCAGCGAGGTAAGGGGGACCCCTGAAGCTTTCTTT. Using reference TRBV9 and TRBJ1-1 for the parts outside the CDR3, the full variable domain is DSGVTQTPKHLITATGQRVTLRCSPRSGDLSVYWYQQSLDQGLQFLIQYYNGEERAKGNILERFSAQQFPDLHSELNLSSLELGDSALYFCASSEVRGTPEAFFGQGTRLTVV.

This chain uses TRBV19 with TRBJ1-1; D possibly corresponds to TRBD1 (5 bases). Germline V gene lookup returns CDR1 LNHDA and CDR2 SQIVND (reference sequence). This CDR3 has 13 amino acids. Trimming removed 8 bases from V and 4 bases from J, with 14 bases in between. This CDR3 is CASRASGSTEAFF. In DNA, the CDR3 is TGTGCCAGTCGGGCCTCAGGGAGCACTGAAGCTTTCTTT.

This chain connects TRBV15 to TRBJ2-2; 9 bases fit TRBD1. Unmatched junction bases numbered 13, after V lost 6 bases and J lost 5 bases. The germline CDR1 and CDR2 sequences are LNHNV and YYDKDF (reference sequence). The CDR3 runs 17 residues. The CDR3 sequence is CATRGTGGRDDTGELFF. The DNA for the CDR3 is TGTGCCACCAGAGGAACAGGGGGCCGAGATGATACCGGGGAGCTGTTTTTT.

CDR3 nucleotide sequence: TGTGCCAGCAGTCCTCTGACAGGGCGGAATTCACCCCTCCACTTT. It is translated as CASSPLTGRNSPLHF. V is TRBV27 and J is TRBJ1-6; 7 bases map to TRBD1. With V trimmed by 5 bases and J by 7 bases, 8 bases remained unmatched. CDR1 and CDR2 (germline): MNHEY, SMNVEV (reference sequence). The CDR3 length is 15 residues.

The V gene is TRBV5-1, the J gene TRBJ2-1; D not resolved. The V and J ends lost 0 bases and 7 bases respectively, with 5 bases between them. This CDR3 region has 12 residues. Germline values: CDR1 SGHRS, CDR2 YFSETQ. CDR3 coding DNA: TGCGCCAGCAGCTTGGTCCCTAATGAGCAGTTCTTC. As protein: CASSLVPNEQFF.

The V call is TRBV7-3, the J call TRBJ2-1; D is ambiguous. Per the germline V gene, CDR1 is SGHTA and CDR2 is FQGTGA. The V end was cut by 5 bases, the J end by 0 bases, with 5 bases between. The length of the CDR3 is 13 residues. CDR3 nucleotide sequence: TGTGCCAGCAGCCCGCACTCCTACAATGAGCAGTTCTTC. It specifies CASSPHSYNEQFF.

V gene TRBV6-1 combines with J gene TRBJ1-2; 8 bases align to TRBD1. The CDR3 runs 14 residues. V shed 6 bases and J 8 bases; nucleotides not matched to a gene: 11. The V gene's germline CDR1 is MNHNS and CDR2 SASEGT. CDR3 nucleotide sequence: TGTGCCAGCAGCCTAGGGACAGGCGTCAAGGGCTACACCTTC. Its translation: CASSLGTGVKGYTF.

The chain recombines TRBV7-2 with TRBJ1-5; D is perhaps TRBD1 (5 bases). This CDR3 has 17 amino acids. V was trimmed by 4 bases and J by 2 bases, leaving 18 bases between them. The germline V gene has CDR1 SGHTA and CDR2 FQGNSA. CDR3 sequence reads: CASSSPIRMGGNQPQHF. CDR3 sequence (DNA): TGTGCCAGCAGCTCTCCCATTAGGATGGGGGGCAATCAGCCCCAGCATTTT.

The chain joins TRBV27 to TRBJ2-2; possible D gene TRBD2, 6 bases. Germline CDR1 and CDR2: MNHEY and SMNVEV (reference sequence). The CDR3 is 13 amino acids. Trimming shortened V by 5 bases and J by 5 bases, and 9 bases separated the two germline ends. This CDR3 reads CASSRGETGELFF. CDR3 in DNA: TGTGCCAGCAGTCGCGGGGAGACCGGGGAGCTGTTTTTT.

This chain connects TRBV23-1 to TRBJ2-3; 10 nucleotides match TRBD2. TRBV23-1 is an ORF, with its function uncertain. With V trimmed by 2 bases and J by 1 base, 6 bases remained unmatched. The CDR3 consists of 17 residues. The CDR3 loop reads CASSQNPGTSGTDTQYF. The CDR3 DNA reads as TGCGCCAGCAGTCAAAACCCCGGGACTAGCGGCACAGATACGCAGTATTTT.